This T cell receptor beta chain is drawn from a study of CD8 T cells in ankylosing spondylitis. Points from the study as a whole: Typical of ankylosing spondylitis blood, it appeared, was a TCR beta motif of under 10 highly homologous variants. Reportedly, significant enrichment of disease-linked clones occurred in matched ankylosing spondylitis synovial fluid. Those disease-linked clones were CD8+; they were also relatively rare in peripheral blood. Past studies reported some motif variants in reactive arthritis synovial fluid and blood.

Trimming took off 3 bases at V and 4 bases at J, with 13 bases between the two ends. The CDR3 sequence is 15 residues long. TCRdb fed the 5' RACE reads into MiXCR, producing one record per CDR3 protein. Here the sample spans 250,000 or so distinct CDR3 sequences, about 24% being singletons. This clonotype appeared many times. Its cognate antigen is unknown. This clonotype originated in a male donor with ankylosing spondylitis or in good health (not recorded which). Sequencing used blood, either unsorted or a sorted T cell fraction (not recorded which). V is TRBV12-3 or TRBV12-4 and J is TRBJ2-1, with TRBD1 as a possible D gene (6 bases). The CDR3 spells CASSLWDTSYNEQFF. In DNA, the CDR3 is TGTGCCAGCAGTTTGTGGGACACCTCTTACAATGAGCAGTTCTTC.